Reported below is one T cell receptor (beta chain). Its antigen is still unknown. Base qualities are not recorded, but no much larger clone differs from it by a single base. Donors were healthy HIV-negative adults with no recently reported acute infections or vaccinations. All donors were Caucasian adults living in Nashville, Tennessee, USA. Magnetic negative selection was used to enrich CD4+ T cells, after which naive cells were positively selected on CD45RA and the negative fraction became the memory subset. Blood was collected by leukapheresis, and PBMCs were isolated by Ficoll-Histopaque density gradient centrifugation and then cryopreserved in liquid nitrogen vapor phase. Analytical flow cytometry was used to check the purity and quantity of each magnetically sorted T cell population. From each sorted fraction, genomic DNA was isolated and quantified by UV absorbance on a Nanodrop 2000c. The junction shows trimming of 5 bases on V and 8 bases on J, plus 10 bases between the germline ends. The germline V gene (reference sequence) sets CDR1 to MNHNY and CDR2 to SVGAGI. Measured from the cysteine to the phenylalanine, the CDR3 is 13 residues long. CDR3 DNA is the only sequence kept; it has 39 bases, read in frame from the first base.

Using the deep immunoSEQ assay, multiplex PCR amplified TCR CDR3 regions from genomic DNA. For each cell subset, the extracted genomic DNA was distributed evenly across all wells of several immunoSEQ 96-well plates, and each plate served as one replicate. For sorted subsets, roughly 0.2 ug genomic DNA, equal to some 28,000 T cell genomes, was loaded into each replicate PCR. Purified libraries were measured with a Qubit 3.0 fluorometer, size-checked on a Bioanalyzer 2100, and measured again with the KAPA Library Quantification kit. Each immunoSEQ 96-well plate was sequenced on its own single-read 150-cycle Illumina NextSeq 550 flow cell. In the source study's methods: Because only junctional sequences without quality scores were contained in the immunoSEQ output, filtering matching that applied to full-length reads could not be performed. Sequences were annotated with PyIR, a Python wrapper for IgBLAST v1.9, using IMGT germline references to assign V/J genes and CDR3. Reads with weak V/J assignments (E-value above 1e-6), missing CDR3, stop codons, out-of-frame junctions, or ambiguous translated residues were removed. A V3J clonotype was defined by an identical inferred V gene, J gene, and CDR3 amino acid sequence. To compute the percentage overlap between repertoires, the number of shared unique clonotypes was divided by the size of the smaller repertoire. Three approaches were used to assess repertoire richness: RTK rarefaction, the Chao1 estimator, and Recon v2.1 estimates of unobserved clonotypes. Generation probabilities for all TCRbeta clonotypes obtained by the gDNA method from a handful of donors were computed using OLGA. This is the immuneACCESS table as TCRdb keeps it, with only in-frame sequences that have V and J called. A part of the clones is gone; compared with another copy, unresolved V genes explain less than half, and the rest is unexplained. V and J calls plus clone size are reproduced from that table; the DNA served to infer D and trimming. Across this sample there are some 2,100,000 clones, with 95% seen only once. The top ten hold 0.1% to 0.15% of the sample.

The data were obtained in a study of shared clonotypes between healthy human individuals (dated by TCRdb to the early 2020s). For the wider study: The cohort comprised a couple of women and a few men aged 18 to 49 years. For each donor, CD4 naive and CD4 memory were each run on three plates, CD8 naive on two plates, and CD8 memory on one plate. To estimate repertoire size and how much clonotypes are shared between individuals, the study performed deep sequencing of blood TCR repertoires from a few healthy adults. Libraries were prepared and TCR repertoires were sequenced by different laboratories using diverse techniques, in order to increase sequencing depth and limit assay-specific biases. Each donor's leukapheresis produced roughly between roughly 0.85 and 10 billion PBMCs. The investigation overall reported the following: Pairwise subsampling led to the expectation that sequencing depth would affect the degree of clonotype sharing among donors. Incomplete sequencing was indicated by rarefaction of sorted-subset datasets, despite the large sequencing depth. Sampling was limited to blood, and TCR repertoires in tissue likely differ from TCR repertoires in blood. Estimated clonotype richness was generally larger for naive than for memory subsets. Higher generation probabilities were observed for clonotypes shared by all four sorted-subset donors than for non-shared clonotypes. The genetic and exposure-history diversity represented was limited by the small number of donors. When a handful of donors were compared, the shared fraction of clonotypes was 5% to 6.5% for naive CD4, around 4% for naive CD8, 2% to 2.5% for memory CD4, and roughly 0.43% for memory CD8.

Rearrangement joined TRBV6-6 to TRBJ1-6; TRBD1 is a possible D gene, resting on 6 matching bases. Sequencing input: naive CD4+ T cells sorted from blood. The meaning of the sample's cell subset or site label: CD45RA+ positively selected. The TCR comes from a man younger than 30 in good health. CDR3 sequence: CASSTGQYSPLHF. The nucleotide sequence is given as TGTGCCAGCAGTACGGGACAATATTCACCCCTCCACTTT.